Below, one T cell receptor (beta chain) is given with its context. TCRdb redid the calling of the 5' RACE reads with MiXCR, one entry per CDR3 protein. The sample lists some 130,000 distinct CDR3 sequences, about a tenth occurring once. The data belong to a study of CD8 T cells in ankylosing spondylitis. V was clipped by 3 bases and J by 3 bases, with 7 bases between them. Per the germline V gene, CDR1 is MGHDK and CDR2 is SYGVNS. There are 13 residues in the CDR3. Sequenced material: blood, either unsorted or a sorted T cell fraction (not recorded which). The clonotype originates from a male donor with ankylosing spondylitis or in good health (not recorded which). V usage is TRBV25-1 and J usage is TRBJ2-3; D could derive from TRBD1 or TRBD2 (5 bases each). DNA of the CDR3: TGTGCCAGCAGTGATTGGGGGACAGATACGCAGTATTTT. Translated, it gives CASSDWGTDTQYF.